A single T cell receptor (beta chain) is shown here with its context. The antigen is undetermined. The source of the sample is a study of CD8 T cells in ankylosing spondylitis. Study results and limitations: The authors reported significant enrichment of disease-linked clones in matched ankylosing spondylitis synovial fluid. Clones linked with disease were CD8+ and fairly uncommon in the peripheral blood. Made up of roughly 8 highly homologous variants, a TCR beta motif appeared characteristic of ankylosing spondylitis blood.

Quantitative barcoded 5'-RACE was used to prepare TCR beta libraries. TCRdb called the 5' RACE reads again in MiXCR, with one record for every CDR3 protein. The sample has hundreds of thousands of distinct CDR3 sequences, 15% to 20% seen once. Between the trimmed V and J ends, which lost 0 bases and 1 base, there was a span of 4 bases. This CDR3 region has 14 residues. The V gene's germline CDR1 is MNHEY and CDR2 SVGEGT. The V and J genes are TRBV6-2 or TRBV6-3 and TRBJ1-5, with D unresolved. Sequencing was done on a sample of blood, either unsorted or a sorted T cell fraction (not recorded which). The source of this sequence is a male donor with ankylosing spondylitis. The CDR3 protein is CASSYSNSNQPQHF. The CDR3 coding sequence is TGTGCCAGCAGTTACTCGAACAGCAATCAGCCCCAGCATTTT.